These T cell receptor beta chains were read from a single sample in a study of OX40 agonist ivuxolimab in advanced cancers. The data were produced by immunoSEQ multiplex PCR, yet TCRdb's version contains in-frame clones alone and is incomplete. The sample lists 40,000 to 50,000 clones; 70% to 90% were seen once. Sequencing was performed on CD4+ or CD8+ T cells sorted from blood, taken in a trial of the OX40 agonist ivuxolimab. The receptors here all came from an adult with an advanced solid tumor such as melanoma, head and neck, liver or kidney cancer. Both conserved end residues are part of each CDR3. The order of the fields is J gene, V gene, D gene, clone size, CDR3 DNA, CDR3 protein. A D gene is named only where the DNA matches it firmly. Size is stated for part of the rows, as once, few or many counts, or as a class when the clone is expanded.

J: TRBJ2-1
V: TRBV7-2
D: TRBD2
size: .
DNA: TGTGCCAGCAGCTTCCTAGCGGGAGGGCATATCAAGCAGTTCTTC
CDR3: CASSFLAGGHIKQFF

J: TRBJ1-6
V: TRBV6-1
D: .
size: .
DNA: TGTGCCAGCAGTGAAGCCGGGGGAAATTCACCCCTCCACTTT
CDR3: CASSEAGGNSPLHF

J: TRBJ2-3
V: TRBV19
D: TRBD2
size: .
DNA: TGTGCTAGTAAGCGGGGGGCCACAGATACGCAGTATTTT
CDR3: CASKRGATDTQYF

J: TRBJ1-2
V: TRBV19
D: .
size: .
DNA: TGTGCCAGTAGTAGCCCTTGGCTGGGATTAGATGGCTACACCTTC
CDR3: CASSSPWLGLDGYTF

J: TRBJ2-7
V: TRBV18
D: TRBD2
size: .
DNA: TGTGCCAGCTCACCCCCAGCGGGGTTCGGCGAGCAGTACTTC
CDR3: CASSPPAGFGEQYF

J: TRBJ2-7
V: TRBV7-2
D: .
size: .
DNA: TGTGCCAGCCGCCCAGGAGGGGCCGGCCACGAGCAGTACTTC
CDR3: CASRPGGAGHEQYF

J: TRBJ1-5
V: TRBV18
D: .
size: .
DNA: TGTGCCAGCTCAGAATCGACAGGATTCAATCAGCCCCAGCATTTT
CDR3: CASSESTGFNQPQHF

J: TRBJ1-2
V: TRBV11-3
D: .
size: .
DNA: TGTGCCAGCAGCCCCGAGCCAGGGGTAGAAGATTATGGCTACACCTTC
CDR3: CASSPEPGVEDYGYTF

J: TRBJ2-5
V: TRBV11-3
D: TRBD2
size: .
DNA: TGTGCCAGCAGCTCCCCCGGGACTAGCGTCACTCAAGAGACCCAGTACTTC
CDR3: CASSSPGTSVTQETQYF

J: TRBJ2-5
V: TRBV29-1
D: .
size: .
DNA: TGCAGCGTTGGCAGTGGGGGGGCGTGGGAGACCCAGTACTTC
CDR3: CSVGSGGAWETQYF

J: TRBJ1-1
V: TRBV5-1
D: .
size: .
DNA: TGCGCCAGCAGGGGGAACACTGAAGCTTTCTTT
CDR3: CASRGNTEAFF

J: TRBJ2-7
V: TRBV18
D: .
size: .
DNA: TGTGCCAGCTCACCAGGTAGCGCAACCTACGAGCAGTACTTC
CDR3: CASSPGSATYEQYF

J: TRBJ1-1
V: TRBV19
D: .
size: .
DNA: TGTGCCAGTAGTTTGGGGGGGAGGGACACTGAAGCTTTCTTT
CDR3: CASSLGGRDTEAFF

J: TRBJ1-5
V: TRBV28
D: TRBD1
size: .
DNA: TGTGCCAGCAGTCTCGGAGGGGGCACTCAGCCCCAGCATTTT
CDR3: CASSLGGGTQPQHF

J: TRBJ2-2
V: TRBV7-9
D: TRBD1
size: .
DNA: TGTGCCAGCAGCTTACGACAGGGGAACACCGGGGAGCTGTTTTTT
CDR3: CASSLRQGNTGELFF

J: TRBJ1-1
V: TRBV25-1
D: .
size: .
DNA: TGTGCCAGCAGTGTCGGGGGGGGGAACACTGAAGCTTTCTTT
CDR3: CASSVGGGNTEAFF

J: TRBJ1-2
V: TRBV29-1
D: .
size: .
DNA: TGCAGCGTTTTACACAGCGATGGCTACACCTTC
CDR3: CSVLHSDGYTF

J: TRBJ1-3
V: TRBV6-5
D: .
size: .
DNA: TGTGCCAGCAGCCGGGACAACAACTCTGGAAACACCATATATTTT
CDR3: CASSRDNNSGNTIYF

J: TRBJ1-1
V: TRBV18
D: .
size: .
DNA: TGTGCCAGCTCACCAGGTCTTGTCACAGGGATGAACACTGAAGCTTTCTTT
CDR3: CASSPGLVTGMNTEAFF

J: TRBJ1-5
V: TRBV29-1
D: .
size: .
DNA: TGCAGCGTTACAACCATTGATAGCAATCAGCCCCAGCATTTT
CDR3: CSVTTIDSNQPQHF

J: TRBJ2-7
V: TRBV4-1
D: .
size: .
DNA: TGCGCCAGCAGCCCAACTCCACAGGGAAGCGAGCAGTACTTC
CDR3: CASSPTPQGSEQYF

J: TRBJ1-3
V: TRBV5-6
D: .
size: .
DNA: TGTGCCAGCAGCTTGGAATCAGATGGAGTGGGAAACACCATATATTTT
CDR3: CASSLESDGVGNTIYF

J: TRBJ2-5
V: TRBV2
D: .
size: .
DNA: TGTGCCAGCAGTGCCGACAGGGAGGGGGCCCAGTACTTC
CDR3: CASSADREGAQYF

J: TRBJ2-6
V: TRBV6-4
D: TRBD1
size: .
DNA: TGTGCCAGCAGTGAAGGAAACAGGGGTTTTGGGGCCAACGTCCTGACTTTC
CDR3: CASSEGNRGFGANVLTF

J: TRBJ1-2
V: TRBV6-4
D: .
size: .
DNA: TGTGCCAGCAGTGAAGGGGGGGAGTACTATGGCTACACCTTC
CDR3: CASSEGGEYYGYTF

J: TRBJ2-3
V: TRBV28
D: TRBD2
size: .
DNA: TGTGCCAGCAGTCCTTTTAGCGGGGGGGCATCGGATACGCAGTATTTT
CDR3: CASSPFSGGASDTQYF

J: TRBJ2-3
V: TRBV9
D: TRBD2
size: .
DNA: TGTGCCAGCAGCGTAGGGCTAGCGGGGGATACGCAGTATTTT
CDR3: CASSVGLAGDTQYF

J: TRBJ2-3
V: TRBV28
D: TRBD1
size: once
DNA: TGTGCCAGCAGCTTGACAGCGGACAGGGAAAATACGCAGTATTTT
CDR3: CASSLTADRENTQYF

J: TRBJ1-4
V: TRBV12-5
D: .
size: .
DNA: TGTGCTAGTGGTCCCTTCGGTGAAAAACTGTTTTTT
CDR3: CASGPFGEKLFF

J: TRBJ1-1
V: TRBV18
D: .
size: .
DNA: TGTGCCAGCTCACCAAGTTTGGACAAGAACACTGAAGCTTTCTTT
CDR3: CASSPSLDKNTEAFF

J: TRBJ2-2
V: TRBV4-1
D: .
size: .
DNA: TGCGCCAGCAGCTTTCGCGGGGCCAGGGGGGCCACCGGGGAGCTGTTTTTT
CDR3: CASSFRGARGATGELFF

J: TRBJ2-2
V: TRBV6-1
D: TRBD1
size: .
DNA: TGTGCCAGTCGCAACCCGGGACAGCCAACCGGGGAGCTGTTTTTT
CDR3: CASRNPGQPTGELFF

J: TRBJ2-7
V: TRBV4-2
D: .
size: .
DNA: TGTGCCAGCAGCCAAGTGGGGGGGGCCGAGGCCTTCTACGAGCAGTACTTC
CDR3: CASSQVGGAEAFYEQYF

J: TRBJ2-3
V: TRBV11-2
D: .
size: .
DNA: TGTGCCAGCAGCGGGGGGATTAGCACAGATACGCAGTATTTT
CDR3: CASSGGISTDTQYF

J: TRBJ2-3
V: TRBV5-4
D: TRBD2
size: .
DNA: TGTGCCAGCAGCCCCTCTAGCGGAGGGGCAGATACGCAGTATTTT
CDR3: CASSPSSGGADTQYF

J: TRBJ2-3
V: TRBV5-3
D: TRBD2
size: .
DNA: TGTGCCAGAAGCTTATTAGGCGGGAGGGCGGGAGATACGCAGTATTTT
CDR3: CARSLLGGRAGDTQYF